The T cell receptor (beta chain) under discussion was sequenced for a study of cytomegalovirus exposure and HLA in healthy donors. The wider study: In a later analysis, it was reported that the approximately 110 validation repertoires had been produced on the same platform as the roughly 700 repertoires belonging to the first cohort.

Using immunoSEQ multiplex PCR, the repertoire was profiled, and TCRdb retains in-frame clones only, with some absent. The sample contains roughly 150,000 clones, roughly nine tenths of which appear only once. The CDR3 runs to 13 residues. CDR1 is SGHAT and CDR2 is FQNNGV in the germline V gene. The ends were cut back, 2 bases at V and 6 bases at J, with 8 bases in the middle. The chain recombines TRBV11-2 with TRBJ2-1, with D possibly TRBD1 on 5 matching bases. Sequencing was done on a sample of PBMCs. This TCR was sampled from a woman younger than 30 in good health and CMV-seropositive. CDR3 loop: CASSLSTVNEQFF. The CDR3 DNA reads as TGTGCCAGCAGCTTATCGACAGTCAATGAGCAGTTCTTC.